The 10 T cell receptor beta chains below were found in one sample sequenced in a study of blood T cell repertoires in COVID-19. Produced via immunoSEQ multiplex PCR; TCRdb's table is partial and in-frame only. The repertoire holds roughly 150,000 clones, with 75% to 90% as singletons. Sequencing input: peripheral blood. The receptors stem from a woman in her seventies with acute or convalescent COVID-19.

The V gene is TRBV18, the J gene TRBJ1-2; D is unresolved. V lost 3 bases, J lost 4 bases, and 12 bases lay in between. The germline gives CDR1 KGHSH, CDR2 LQKENI. The CDR3 is 14 amino acids. The CDR3 sequence: CASSPQEGAYGYTF. The CDR3 nucleotides read TGTGCCAGCTCACCCCAGGAAGGCGCCTATGGCTACACCTTC.

The chain has TRBV1 and TRBJ2-7; the table's TRBD2 call for D was not verified on the DNA. TRBV1 has pseudogene status. This CDR3 has 12 amino acids. The CDR3 region is CTSAGVSSEQYV. The CDR3 DNA follows: TGCACCAGCGCGGGGGTATCTTCCGAGCAGTACGTC.

The V and J genes are TRBV6-5 and TRBJ2-1, with 7 bases fitting TRBD1. The junction had 4 bases not matched to a gene; V was cut back by 2 bases and J by 6 bases. Germline V gene lookup returns CDR1 MNHEY and CDR2 SVGAGI. CDR3 length: 14 residues. The CDR3 protein is CASSYIDRVNEQFF. The CDR3 nucleotides are TGTGCCAGCAGTTACATAGACAGGGTCAATGAGCAGTTCTTC.

This chain links TRBV27 with TRBJ2-1; the D gene is possibly TRBD1 (5 bases). Trimming cost V 4 bases and J 8 bases, with 18 bases left between them. The CDR3 length is 15 residues. Per the germline V gene, CDR1 is MNHEY and CDR2 is SMNVEV (reference sequence). CDR3 in amino acids: CASSWGSGRVDEQFF. The DNA for the CDR3 is TGTGCCAGCAGTTGGGGATCGGGCAGGGTCGATGAGCAGTTCTTC.

The chain joins TRBV6-4 to TRBJ1-2; D gene ambiguous. This CDR3 has 14 amino acids. Trimming removed 4 bases from V and 2 bases from J, with 11 bases in between. Per the germline V gene, CDR1 is MRHNA and CDR2 is SNTAGT. For the CDR3, the DNA is TGTGCCAGCAGTGTTATGGCAGGCAACTATGGCTACACCTTC. Its protein product is CASSVMAGNYGYTF.

This sequence joins TRBV24-1 and TRBJ1-4; 7 bases match TRBD1. The CDR3 contains 15 residues. Trimming at V came to 2 bases and at J to 3 bases, leaving 2 bases not matched to a gene. Germline CDR1 reads KGHDR; CDR2 reads SFDVKD. The CDR3 sequence is CATSDSGQSNEKLFF. Written as DNA, the CDR3 is TGTGCCACCAGTGATTCGGGACAGTCTAATGAAAAACTGTTTTTT.

The chain recombines TRBV28 with TRBJ1-2, with no clear D. Trimming took off 2 bases at V and 0 bases at J, with 22 bases between the two ends. The CDR3 consists of 19 residues. Germline V CDR1 and CDR2: MDHEN, SYDVKM. CDR3 region: CASSLVPKIPGPPNYGYTF. Here the CDR3 DNA reads TGTGCCAGCAGTTTAGTCCCCAAGATCCCAGGCCCTCCTAACTATGGCTACACCTTC.

The V call is TRBV5-6, the J call TRBJ2-7; 10 positions match TRBD1. CDR3 size: 13 residues. The V and J ends lost 3 bases and 4 bases, in that order; junction bases with no gene match: 1. Germline V lookup: CDR1 SGHDT, CDR2 YYEEEE. DNA of the CDR3: TGTGCCAGCAGCTGGACAGGGGGATACGAGCAGTACTTC. Residues: CASSWTGGYEQYF.

The chain combines TRBV7-2 with TRBJ1-6; a possible D gene is TRBD1 (6 bases). This CDR3 region has 16 residues. V lost 5 bases and J lost 6, with 17 bases in between. CDR1 SGHTA and CDR2 FQGNSA come from the germline V gene. CDR3 DNA sequence: TGTGCCAGCAGCGTCAAGACAGGCGTGATTAATTCACCCCTCCACTTT. Amino acids: CASSVKTGVINSPLHF. Combining the CDR3 with reference TRBV7-2 and TRBJ1-6 gives the whole variable domain GAGVSQSPSNKVTEKGKDVELRCDPISGHTALYWYRQSLGQGLEFLIYFQGNSAPDKSGLPSDRFSAERTGGSVSTLTIQRTQQEDSAVYLCASSVKTGVINSPLHFGNGTRLTVT.

A remark on this clone: Other DNA sequences within the sample encode an identical CDR3. V is TRBV5-1 and J is TRBJ2-3; 11 bases are shared with TRBD2. This CDR3 contains 14 residues. The trim removed 5 bases at V and 3 bases at J, leaving 2 bases unmatched. Germline loops: CDR1 SGHRS, CDR2 YFSETQ. The CDR3 loop is CASSLAGGTDTQYF. CDR3 coding DNA: TGCGCCAGCAGTCTAGCGGGGGGAACAGATACGCAGTATTTT.